This entry is about one T cell receptor (beta chain). This clonotype has more than one count but fewer than ten. Its cognate antigen has yet to be identified. Qualities for individual bases were not recorded, and no much larger clone is one base off. The library was prepared using PCR. The instrument given in TCRdb is Illumina HiSeq 2500. To reduce PCR and sequencing biases, unique molecular identifiers were incorporated into the TCR beta cDNA libraries. Per 1 to 10 million input T cells, 500,000 or so cDNA molecules were obtained, such that each molecule approximated one T cell. The patient libraries were prepared and sequenced using the same protocol as the earlier healthy control dataset. Within a given batch, samples were prepared together, multiplexed and sequenced on the same HiSeq lane. On the authors' methods: MIGEC was used to process the raw barcoded reads, and molecular identifier groups with only a single read were discarded before consensus assembly and CDR3 extraction. VDJtools was used for post-analysis of the clonotype tables, and diversity was normalized by down-sampling every dataset to the size of the smallest sample. In repertoire overlap clustering, CDR3 amino acid sequences, but not nucleotide sequences, were matched to correct batch-related cross-sample contamination. TCRdb redid the processing of the public reads, applying fastp at Q25 and MiXCR, and retained in-frame beta chains. Rows with a matching CDR3 protein are joined into one entry that keeps the most common DNA and genes. For this entry, the V and J calls and clone size follow TCRdb and not the study's own pipeline. The sample table contains roughly 730,000 distinct CDR3 sequences; only one count was recorded for 25% to 30% of them. The ten largest account for roughly 0.53% of the sample.

TCR beta repertoires were profiled from peripheral blood of approximately 13 young patients with multiple sclerosis to demonstrate the VDJtools post-analysis software. The multiple sclerosis patients were children and adolescents between about 6 and 16 years of age. Per the germline V gene, KGHSH is the CDR1 and LQKENI is the CDR2. Trimming costs V 0 bases and J 8 bases, and their ends lie 10 bases apart. The CDR3 measures 14 amino acids from cysteine to phenylalanine. Only the CDR3 DNA is retained, 42 bases long and in frame from the first base. This specimen belongs to a study of post-analysis software for immune sequencing data (dated by TCRdb to about 2015). For the study in its entirety: The recorded disease courses included relapsing-remitting, secondary progressive and progressive-relapsing multiple sclerosis, and some patients had no subtype annotation. The multiple sclerosis patient repertoires were compared with more than 9 previously published healthy control repertoires from donors aged about 6 to 26 years. A subset of samples was prepared in parallel using single-end sample barcoding, then pooled and co-amplified after Illumina adapter ligation. On the study overall, not on this receptor specifically: The multiple sclerosis patient group was slightly younger than the control group. Significantly higher frequencies in patients than in controls were found for five or six TRBV segments, including TRBV5-6, TRBV5-1 and TRBV20-1. Direct clustering with F measure revealed strong co-clustering of samples prepared in the same batch, which led to a batch-effect correction. Significantly lower normalized Chao1 diversity was found in multiple sclerosis patients than in controls, suggesting substantial peripheral T-cell clonal expansion.

Sequencing was done on a sample of blood. The chain uses TRBV18 and TRBJ1-4; the D gene is not confidently resolved. The TCR originated in a girl between 10 and 17 years old with multiple sclerosis. In nucleotide form, the sequence is TGTGCCAGCTCACCACCGATCGGAGGCGAAAAACTGTTTTTT. It encodes CASSPPIGGEKLFF.